One sample yielded the 20 T cell receptor beta chains listed below, sequenced in a study of blood T cell repertoires in COVID-19. Profiled with immunoSEQ multiplex PCR; TCRdb holds only in-frame clones, not every one. In the table there are around 100,000 clones, around 90% of which are singletons. The source material was peripheral blood. These receptors were taken from a human donor in a cohort sampled during active COVID-19.

The sample holds one count of this clone. The chain recombines TRBV7-2 with TRBJ2-1; TRBD2 agrees at 9 bases. This CDR3 spans 15 amino acids. Per germline, CDR1 SGHTA and CDR2 FQGNSA. The V and J ends lost 2 bases and 2 bases, in that order; junction bases with no gene match: 1. For the CDR3, the DNA is TGTGCCAGCAGCTTATGGACTAGCGCCTACAATGAGCAGTTCTTC. Its translation: CASSLWTSAYNEQFF.

The CDR3 coding sequence is TGTGCCAGCTCACCCAATCCACACTACGAGCAGTACTTC. The encoded protein is CASSPNPHYEQYF. The chain is built from TRBV18 and TRBJ2-7, with unresolved D. The V and J ends lost 3 bases and 3 bases respectively, with 9 bases between them. The CDR3 is made up of 13 amino acids. Germline CDR1 reads KGHSH; CDR2 reads LQKENI. Looking up the rest from reference TRBV18 and TRBJ2-7 gives the full variable domain: NAGVMQNPRHLVRRRGQEARLRCSPMKGHSHVYWYRQLPEEGLKFMVYLQKENIIDESGMPKERFSAEFPKEGPSILRIQQVVRGDSAAYFCASSPNPHYEQYFGPGTRLTVT.

This clone appeared a few times. The V gene is TRBV7-6, the J gene TRBJ2-3; D call uncertain. The CDR3 is 13 residues long. Germline values: CDR1 SGHVS, CDR2 FNYEAQ. Trimming stripped 3 bases from V and 0 bases from J, with 4 bases between. The CDR3: CASSFSSTDTQYF. In DNA form, the CDR3 reads TGTGCCAGCAGCTTCTCTAGCACAGATACGCAGTATTTT.

The chain joins TRBV11-2 to TRBJ2-5, with 8 bases fitting TRBD2. Germline V gene sequence: CDR1 SGHAT, CDR2 FQNNGV. J gave up 5 bases and V 5 bases, and 7 bases lay outside the gene matches. The CDR3 totals 14 residues. The CDR3 region is CASSPRGVRETQYF. CDR3 sequence (DNA): TGTGCCAGCAGCCCGCGGGGGGTGAGGGAGACCCAGTACTTC.

The rearrangement uses TRBV18 and TRBJ2-7; D is undetermined. V dropped 2 bases and J dropped 2 bases, with 10 bases sitting between them. This CDR3 has 14 amino acids. CDR1 and CDR2 from the germline V gene are KGHSH and LQKENI. Here the CDR3 DNA reads TGTGCCAGCTCACCAAATCCTCAGACCTACGAGCAGTACTTC. Translating gives CASSPNPQTYEQYF.

For this clone: The CDR3 does not close with the conserved phenylalanine or tryptophan, likely indicating a read error. This sequence joins TRBV30 and TRBJ1-2; 7 bases map to TRBD1. CDR1 GTSNPN and CDR2 SVGIG come from the germline V gene (reference sequence). The CDR3 consists of 13 residues. After removal of 3 bases from V and 4 bases from J, the junction contained 5 bases not matched to a gene. The CDR3 loop is CAWRLTGSYGYTL. CDR3 nucleotides: TGTGCCTGGAGATTGACAGGGAGCTATGGCTACACCCTC.

The rearrangement joins TRBV6-5 to TRBJ1-1; maybe TRBD1 (6 bases). The CDR3 is 12 amino acids. The germline V gene encodes CDR1 MNHEY and CDR2 SVGAGI. Deletions cut 1 base from V and 10 bases from J, with 10 bases between. CDR3 residues: CASSYYREGAFF. CDR3 nucleotides: TGTGCCAGCAGTTACTACAGGGAGGGAGCTTTCTTT.

The chain joins TRBV29-1 to TRBJ2-1, with unresolved D. Germline assignment: CDR1 SQVTM and CDR2 ANQGSEA. V lost 1 base and J 9 bases, leaving 10 bases between the germline ends. CDR3 size: 12 residues. CDR3 DNA sequence: TGCAGCGTTGAAGTACGATTGAGTGAGCAGTTCTTC. Translation gives CSVEVRLSEQFF.

V and J are TRBV27 and TRBJ1-1, with 8 bases matching TRBD1. The CDR3 contains 14 residues. Germline-derived CDR1 and CDR2 are MNHEY and SMNVEV (reference sequence). V was clipped by 3 bases and J by 5 bases; unmatched bases: 5. The CDR3 sequence is CASSLSGGSTEAFF. The CDR3 DNA reads TGTGCCAGCAGTTTGTCAGGGGGCAGTACTGAAGCTTTCTTT.

The CDR3 sequence: CASSHLPGQGVDEQFF. The CDR3 region has the DNA TGCGCCAGCAGCCACCTACCGGGACAGGGAGTCGATGAGCAGTTCTTC. V and J are TRBV4-1 and TRBJ2-1; 9 bases agree with TRBD1. Germline trimming cut 3 bases from V and 8 bases from J; bases unmatched to any gene: 11. The CDR3 has 16 residues. Germline assignment: CDR1 MGHRA and CDR2 YSYEKL.

This clone was detected only once. The chain links TRBV24-1 to TRBJ2-3; D is possibly TRBD2 (5 bases). V shed 12 bases and J shed 2 bases, with 17 bases lying between them. CDR3 length: 14 amino acids. Germline values: CDR1 KGHDR, CDR2 SFDVKD. This CDR3 is CASIPWGVTDTQYF. Written as DNA, the CDR3 is TGTGCCTCCATCCCGTGGGGAGTCACAGATACGCAGTATTTT.

J is TRBJ2-4 and V is TRBV9; 8 nucleotides align to TRBD2. The V and J ends lost 4 bases and 8 bases, in that order; junction bases with no gene match: 20. This CDR3 spans 18 amino acids. Germline V gene sequence: CDR1 SGDLS, CDR2 YYNGEE. CDR3 coding DNA: TGTGCCAGCAGCCCCTCGGATAACGGGAGGGCCATGGGAGACATTCAGTACTTC. Residues: CASSPSDNGRAMGDIQYF.

The chain combines TRBV6-2 or TRBV6-3 with TRBJ2-2; TRBD2 matches 10 bases. Trimming removed 6 bases from V and 12 bases from J; junction bases left unmatched: 10. Germline CDR1 reads MNHEY; CDR2 reads SVGEGT. The CDR3 contains 14 residues. In DNA form, the CDR3 reads TGTGCCAGCAGGCCTAGCGGGAGTTCAGGGCAGCTGTTTTTT. Amino acids: CASRPSGSSGQLFF.

The rearrangement joins TRBV4-3 to TRBJ2-1; possibly TRBD2 for D (6 bases). Germline V gene data show CDR1 as LGHNA and CDR2 as YSLEER. The CDR3 is 16 amino acids. Trimming left V 0 bases short and J 4 bases short, with 13 bases between. CDR3 DNA sequence: TGCGCCAGCAGCCAAGAAGTAGGTAGCGGTTACAATGAGCAGTTCTTC. Protein: CASSQEVGSGYNEQFF.

The chain joins TRBV10-1 to TRBJ1-5, with D uncertain. CDR3 length equals 15 residues. V was pared by 0 bases and J by 3 bases, with 9 bases between. Germline V gene data show CDR1 as WNHNN and CDR2 as SYGVQD (reference sequence). CDR3 bases: TGCGCCAGCAGTGAGTCGGGCAGAATCAATCAGCCCCAGCATTTT. Protein product: CASSESGRINQPQHF.

In DNA, the CDR3 is TGTGCCAGCAGCCAAGTTTTTTCTAATTCCCTCCACTTT. Translation: CASSQVFSNSLHF. The rearrangement uses TRBV3-1 (or the pseudogene TRBV3-2) and TRBJ1-6; unclear D gene. The germline V gene encodes CDR1 LGHDT and CDR2 YNNKEL (reference sequence). This CDR3 contains 13 residues. V lost 1 base, J lost 14 bases, and 12 bases lay in between.

The chain uses TRBV7-3 and TRBJ1-2, with TRBD1 matching 7 bases. The germline gives CDR1 SGHTA, CDR2 FQGTGA. CDR3 length: 12 residues. V was clipped by 5 bases and J by 5 bases; unmatched bases: 2. CDR3 nucleotides: TGTGCCAGCAGCGACAGGGTATATGGCTACACCTTC. It codes for CASSDRVYGYTF.

The chain recombines TRBV5-4 with TRBJ2-2; maybe TRBD2 (6 bases). V lost 4 bases and J lost 2, with 12 bases in between. The germline CDR1 and CDR2 sequences are SGHNT and YYREEE (reference sequence). The length of the CDR3 is 15 residues. As DNA, the CDR3 is TGTGCCAGCAGCACCAGAGGACTAAACACCGGGGAGCTGTTTTTT. This sequence encodes CASSTRGLNTGELFF. Looking up the rest from reference TRBV5-4 and TRBJ2-2 gives the full variable domain: ETGVTQSPTHLIKTRGQQVTLRCSSQSGHNTVSWYQQALGQGPQFIFQYYREEENGRGNFPPRFSGLQFPNYSSELNVNALELDDSALYLCASSTRGLNTGELFFGEGSRLTVL.

V usage is TRBV21-1 and J usage is TRBJ2-2; whether TRBD1, the table's D call, matches the DNA was not checked. TRBV21-1 is labeled a pseudogene. CDR3 length: 18 residues. This chain's CDR3 is CASSTRDRGHSDTGELFF. In nucleotides, the CDR3 is TGTGCCAGCAGCACCCGGGACAGGGGGCATTCGGACACCGGGGAGCTGTTTTTT.

The chain has TRBV1 and TRBJ2-7; the D call TRBD2 from the table was never checked on the DNA. TRBV1 is classified as a pseudogene. The CDR3 covers 15 residues. CDR3 residues: CTSSPSGSYSYEQYF. DNA of the CDR3: TGCACCAGCAGCCCGAGCGGGAGCTACTCCTACGAGCAGTACTTC.